There are many counts of the clone carrying this T cell receptor (beta chain). The antigen is unknown. The data are from a study of blood T cells in healthy people across ages. Extracted total RNA amounted to at least 6 micrograms for each sample. Next came a second PCR, run for about 6 to 11 cycles, which used a sample-barcoded 5' primer along with a J-beta primer mix. TCRdb recomputed calls from the 5' RACE reads with MiXCR, one row per CDR3 protein. The table records 600,000 to 800,000 distinct CDR3 sequences, 52% of them present only once. Points from the study as a whole: As age increased, TCR beta diversity per million T cells fell in a roughly linear fashion. Diversity of TCR beta correlated strongly with naive T cell percentage. The diversity estimates, figures obtained from one million T cells, were considered underestimates.

Sequencing was performed on blood. The receptor comes from an elderly woman in good health.

CDR3 coding DNA: TGCAGTGCTGCAGACAGGGCGGCCCAAGAGACCCAGTACTTC. This sequence encodes CSAADRAAQETQYF. J is TRBJ2-5 and V is TRBV20-1; 7 bases line up with TRBD1. The CDR3 is 14 amino acids. Trimming cost V 5 bases and J 1 base; bases outside gene matches: 7. Germline V gene sequence: CDR1 DFQATT, CDR2 SNEGSKA (reference sequence).